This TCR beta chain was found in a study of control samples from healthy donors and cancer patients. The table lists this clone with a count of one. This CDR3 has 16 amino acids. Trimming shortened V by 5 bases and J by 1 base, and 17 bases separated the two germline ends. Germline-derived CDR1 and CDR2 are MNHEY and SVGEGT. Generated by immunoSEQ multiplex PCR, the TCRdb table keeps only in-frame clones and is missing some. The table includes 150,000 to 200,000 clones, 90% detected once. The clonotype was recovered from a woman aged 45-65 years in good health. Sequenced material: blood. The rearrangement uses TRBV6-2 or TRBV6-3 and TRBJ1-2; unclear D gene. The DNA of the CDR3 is TGTGCCAGCAGTCATTTTACTCCCGGCGGTAACTATGGCTACACCTTC. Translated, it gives CASSHFTPGGNYGYTF.